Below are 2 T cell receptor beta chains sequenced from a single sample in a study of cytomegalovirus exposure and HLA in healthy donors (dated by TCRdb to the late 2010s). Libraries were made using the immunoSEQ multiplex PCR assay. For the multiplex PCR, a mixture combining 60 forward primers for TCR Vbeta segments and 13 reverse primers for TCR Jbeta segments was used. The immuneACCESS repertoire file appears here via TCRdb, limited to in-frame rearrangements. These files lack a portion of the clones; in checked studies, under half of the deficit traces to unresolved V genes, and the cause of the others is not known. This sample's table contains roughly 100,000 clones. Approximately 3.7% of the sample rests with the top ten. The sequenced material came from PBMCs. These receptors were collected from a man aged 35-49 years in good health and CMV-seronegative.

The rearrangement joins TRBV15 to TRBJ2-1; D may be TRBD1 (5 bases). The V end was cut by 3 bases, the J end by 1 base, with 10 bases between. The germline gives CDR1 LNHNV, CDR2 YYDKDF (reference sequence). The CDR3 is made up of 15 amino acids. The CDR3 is CATSRGRRSYNEQFF. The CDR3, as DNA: TGTGCCACCAGCAGGGGGCGCAGGTCCTACAATGAGCAGTTCTTC.

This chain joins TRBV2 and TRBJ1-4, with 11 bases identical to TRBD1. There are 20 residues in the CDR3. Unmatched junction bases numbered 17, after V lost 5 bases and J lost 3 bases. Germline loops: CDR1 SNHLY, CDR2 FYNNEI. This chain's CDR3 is CASSPRGWDRGKVANEKLFF. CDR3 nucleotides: TGTGCCAGCAGTCCCCGAGGGTGGGACAGGGGGAAGGTGGCTAATGAAAAACTGTTTTTT.